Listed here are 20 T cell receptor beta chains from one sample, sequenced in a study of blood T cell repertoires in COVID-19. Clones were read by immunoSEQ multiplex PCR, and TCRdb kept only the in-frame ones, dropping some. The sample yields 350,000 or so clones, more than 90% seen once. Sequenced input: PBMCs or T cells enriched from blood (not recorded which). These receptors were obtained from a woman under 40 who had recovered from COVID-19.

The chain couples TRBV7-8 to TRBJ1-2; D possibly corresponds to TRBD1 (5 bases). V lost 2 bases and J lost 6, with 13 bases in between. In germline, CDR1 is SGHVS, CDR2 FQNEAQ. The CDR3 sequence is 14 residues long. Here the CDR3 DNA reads TGTGCCAGCAGCTTAAGGCGGGGAGGGGATGGCTACACCTTC. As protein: CASSLRRGGDGYTF. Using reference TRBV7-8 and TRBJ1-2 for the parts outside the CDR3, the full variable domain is GAGVSQSPRYKVAKRGQDVALRCDPISGHVSLFWYQQALGQGPEFLTYFQNEAQLDKSGLPSDRFFAERPEGSVSTLKIQRTQQEDSAVYLCASSLRRGGDGYTFGSGTRLTVV.

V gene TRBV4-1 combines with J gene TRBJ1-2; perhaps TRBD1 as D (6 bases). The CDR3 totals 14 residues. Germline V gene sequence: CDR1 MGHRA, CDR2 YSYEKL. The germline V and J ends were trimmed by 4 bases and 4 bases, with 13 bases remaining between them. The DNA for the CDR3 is TGCGCCAGCAGCCCAACGGACAGCAGCTATGGCTACACCTTC. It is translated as CASSPTDSSYGYTF.

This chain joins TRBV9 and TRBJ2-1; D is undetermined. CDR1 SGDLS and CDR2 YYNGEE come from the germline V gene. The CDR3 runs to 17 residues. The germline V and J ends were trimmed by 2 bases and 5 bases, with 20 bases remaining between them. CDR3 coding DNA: TGTGCCAGCAGCGTTATTGGTTCCAGAGACACCGACAATGAGCAGTTCTTC. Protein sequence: CASSVIGSRDTDNEQFF.

The CDR3 DNA follows: TGTGCCAGCCGCGGGGGGGGGTCGTCACGGGAGACCCAGTACTTC. Translation gives CASRGGGSSRETQYF. This rearrangement joins TRBV27 to TRBJ2-5, with 9 bases matching TRBD2. Germline V lookup: CDR1 MNHEY, CDR2 SMNVEV (reference sequence). The CDR3 loop spans 15 amino acids. Germline trimming cut 8 bases from V and 5 bases from J; bases unmatched to any gene: 12.

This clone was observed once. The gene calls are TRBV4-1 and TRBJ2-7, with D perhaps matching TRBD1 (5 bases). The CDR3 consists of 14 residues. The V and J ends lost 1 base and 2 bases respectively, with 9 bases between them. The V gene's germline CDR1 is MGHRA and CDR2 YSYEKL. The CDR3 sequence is CASSQAQGAYEQYF. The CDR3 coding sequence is TGCGCCAGCAGCCAAGCGCAGGGCGCCTACGAGCAGTACTTC.

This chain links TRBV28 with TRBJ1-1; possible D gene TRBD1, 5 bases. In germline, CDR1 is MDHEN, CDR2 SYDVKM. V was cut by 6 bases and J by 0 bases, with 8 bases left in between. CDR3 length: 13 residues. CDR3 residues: CASRTGMNTEAFF. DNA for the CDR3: TGTGCCAGCAGAACAGGCATGAACACTGAAGCTTTCTTT.

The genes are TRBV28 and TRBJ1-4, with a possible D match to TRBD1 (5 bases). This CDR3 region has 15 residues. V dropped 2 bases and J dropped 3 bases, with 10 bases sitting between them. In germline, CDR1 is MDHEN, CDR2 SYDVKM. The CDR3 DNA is TGTGCCAGCAGTTTAATCGGGGGGGCTAATGAAAAACTGTTTTTT. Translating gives CASSLIGGANEKLFF.

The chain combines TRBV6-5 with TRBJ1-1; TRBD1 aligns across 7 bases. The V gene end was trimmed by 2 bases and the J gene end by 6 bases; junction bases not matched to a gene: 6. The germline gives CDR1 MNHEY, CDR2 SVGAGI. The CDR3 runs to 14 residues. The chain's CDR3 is CASSYDRVRAEAFF. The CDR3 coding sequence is TGTGCCAGCAGTTACGACAGGGTAAGGGCTGAAGCTTTCTTT.

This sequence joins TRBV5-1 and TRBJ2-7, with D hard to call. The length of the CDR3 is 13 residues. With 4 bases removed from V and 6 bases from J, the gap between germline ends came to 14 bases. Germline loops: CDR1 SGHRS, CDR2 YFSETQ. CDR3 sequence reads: CASSPDGSREQYF. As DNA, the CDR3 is TGCGCCAGCAGCCCTGACGGGTCCCGCGAGCAGTACTTC.

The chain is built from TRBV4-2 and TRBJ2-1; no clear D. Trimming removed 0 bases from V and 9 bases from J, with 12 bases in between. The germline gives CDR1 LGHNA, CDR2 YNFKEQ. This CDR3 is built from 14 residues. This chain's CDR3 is CASSQDIGYGEQFF. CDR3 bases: TGTGCCAGCAGCCAAGATATCGGGTACGGTGAGCAGTTCTTC.

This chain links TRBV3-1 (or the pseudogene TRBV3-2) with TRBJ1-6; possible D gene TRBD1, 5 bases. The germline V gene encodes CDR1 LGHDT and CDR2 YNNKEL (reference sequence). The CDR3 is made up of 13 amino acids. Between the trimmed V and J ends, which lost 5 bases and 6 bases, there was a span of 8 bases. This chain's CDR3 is CASSAQGNSPLHF. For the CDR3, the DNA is TGTGCCAGCAGCGCCCAGGGTAATTCACCCCTCCACTTT.

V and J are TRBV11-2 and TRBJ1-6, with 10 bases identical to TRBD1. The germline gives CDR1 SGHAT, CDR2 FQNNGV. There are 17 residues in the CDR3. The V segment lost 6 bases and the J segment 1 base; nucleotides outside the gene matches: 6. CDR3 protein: CASRLTGGASYNSPLHF. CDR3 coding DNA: TGTGCCAGCAGACTGACAGGGGGCGCTTCCTATAATTCACCCCTCCACTTT.

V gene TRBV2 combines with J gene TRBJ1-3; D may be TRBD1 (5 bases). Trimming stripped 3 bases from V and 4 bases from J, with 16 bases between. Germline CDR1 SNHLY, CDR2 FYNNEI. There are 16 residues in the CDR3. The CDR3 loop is CASSDVGGVKGNTIYF. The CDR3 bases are TGTGCCAGCAGTGACGTCGGGGGGGTAAAAGGAAACACCATATATTTT.

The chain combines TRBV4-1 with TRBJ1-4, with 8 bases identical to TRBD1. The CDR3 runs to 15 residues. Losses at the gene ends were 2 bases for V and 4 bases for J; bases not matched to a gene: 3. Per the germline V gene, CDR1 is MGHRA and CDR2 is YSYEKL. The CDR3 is CASSQSDRGNEKLFF. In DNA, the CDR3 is TGCGCCAGCAGCCAATCCGACAGGGGTAATGAAAAACTGTTTTTT.

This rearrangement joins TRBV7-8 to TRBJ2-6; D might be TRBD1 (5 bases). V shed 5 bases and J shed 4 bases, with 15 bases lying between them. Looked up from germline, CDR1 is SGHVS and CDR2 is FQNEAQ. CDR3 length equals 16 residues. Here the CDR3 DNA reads TGTGCCAGCAGCCGTATTACAGGCCCCGGGGCCAACGTCCTGACTTTC. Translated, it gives CASSRITGPGANVLTF.

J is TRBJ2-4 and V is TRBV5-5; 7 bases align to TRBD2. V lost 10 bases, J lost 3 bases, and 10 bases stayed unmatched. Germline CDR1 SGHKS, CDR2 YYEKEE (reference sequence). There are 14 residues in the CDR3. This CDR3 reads CAASTGEGKNIQYF. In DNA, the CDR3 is TGTGCCGCCTCGACGGGGGAGGGCAAAAACATTCAGTACTTC.

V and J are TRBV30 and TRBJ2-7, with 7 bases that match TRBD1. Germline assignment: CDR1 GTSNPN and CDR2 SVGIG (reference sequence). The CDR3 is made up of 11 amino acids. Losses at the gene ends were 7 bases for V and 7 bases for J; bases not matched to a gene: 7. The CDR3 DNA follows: TGTGCCTCGTCACAGGGGCATGAGCAGTACTTC. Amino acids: CASSQGHEQYF. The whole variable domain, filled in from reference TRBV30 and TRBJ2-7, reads SQTIHQWPATLVQPVGSPLSLECTVEGTSNPNLYWYRQAAGRGLQLLFYSVGIGQISSEVPQNLSASRPQDRQFILSSKKLLLSDSGFYLCASSQGHEQYFGPGTRLTVT.

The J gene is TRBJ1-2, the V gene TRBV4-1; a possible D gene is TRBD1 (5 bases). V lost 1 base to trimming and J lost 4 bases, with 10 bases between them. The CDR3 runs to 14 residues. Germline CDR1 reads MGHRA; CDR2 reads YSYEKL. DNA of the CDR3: TGCGCCAGCAGCCAAGTAGCGGGGGGCTATGGCTACACCTTC. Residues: CASSQVAGGYGYTF.

The CDR3 spells CASGGTAGGLYGYTF. CDR3 nucleotides: TGTGCCAGCGGAGGGACAGCTGGAGGTCTATATGGCTACACCTTC. This chain links TRBV2 with TRBJ1-2, with 7 bases aligning to TRBD1. Germline lookup yields CDR1 SNHLY and CDR2 FYNNEI. The V and J ends lost 8 bases and 5 bases, in that order; junction bases with no gene match: 14. CDR3 length: 15 amino acids.

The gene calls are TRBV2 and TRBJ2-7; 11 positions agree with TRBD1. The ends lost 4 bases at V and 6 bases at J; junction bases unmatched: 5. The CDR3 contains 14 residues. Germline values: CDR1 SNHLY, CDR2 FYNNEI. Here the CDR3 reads CASSADRGHREQYF. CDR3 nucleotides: TGTGCCAGCAGTGCGGACAGGGGGCATCGCGAGCAGTACTTC.